The T cell receptor beta chain under discussion was sequenced for a study of blood T cell repertoires in COVID-19. Study overall: Italy, Spain and the United States were the sources of the convalescent and acute COVID-19 samples. T cells, B-cell-depleted T cells, or PBMCs provided the cDNA or gDNA that served as material.

Per the study methods: Reference gene primer amplification in the assay estimated nucleated cell counts. Using immunoSEQ multiplex PCR, the repertoire was profiled, and TCRdb retains in-frame clones only, with some absent. V and J calls and clone size are copied from that table; D and trimming were computed from the DNA. This sample has roughly 40,000 clones, with about 88% found just once. The CDR3 has 17 residues. The germline CDR1 and CDR2 sequences are MNHEY and SMNVEV (reference sequence). J gave up 3 bases and V 2 bases, and 7 bases lay outside the gene matches. This receptor was obtained from a human donor in a cohort sampled during active COVID-19. Sequencing was carried out using peripheral blood. The V gene is TRBV27, the J gene TRBJ2-2; TRBD1 aligns across 9 bases. In DNA, the CDR3 is TGTGCCAGCAGTTTAGCCTACAGGGGGCGGGACACCGGGGAGCTGTTTTTT. Protein product: CASSLAYRGRDTGELFF.